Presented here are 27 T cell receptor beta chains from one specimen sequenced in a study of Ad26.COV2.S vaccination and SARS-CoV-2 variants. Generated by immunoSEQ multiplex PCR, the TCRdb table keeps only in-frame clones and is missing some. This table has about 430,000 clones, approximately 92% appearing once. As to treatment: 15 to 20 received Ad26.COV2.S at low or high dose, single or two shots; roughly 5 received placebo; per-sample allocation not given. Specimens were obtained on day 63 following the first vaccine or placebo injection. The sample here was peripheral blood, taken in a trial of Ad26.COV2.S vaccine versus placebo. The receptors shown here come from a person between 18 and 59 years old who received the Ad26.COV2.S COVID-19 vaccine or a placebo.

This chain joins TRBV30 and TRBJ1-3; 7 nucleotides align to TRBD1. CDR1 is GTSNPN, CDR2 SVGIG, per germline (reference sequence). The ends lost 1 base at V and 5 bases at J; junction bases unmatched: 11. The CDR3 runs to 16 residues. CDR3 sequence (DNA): TGTGCCTGGAGTGGCCAGGCAGGGGGTCTAAGAAACACCATATATTTT. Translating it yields CAWSGQAGGLRNTIYF.

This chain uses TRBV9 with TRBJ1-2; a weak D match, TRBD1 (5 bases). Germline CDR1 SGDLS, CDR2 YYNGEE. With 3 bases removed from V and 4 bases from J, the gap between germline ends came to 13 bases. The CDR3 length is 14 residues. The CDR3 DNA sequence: TGTGCCAGCAGCGCTGATTCGGGGGGCTATGGCTACACCTTC. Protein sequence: CASSADSGGYGYTF.

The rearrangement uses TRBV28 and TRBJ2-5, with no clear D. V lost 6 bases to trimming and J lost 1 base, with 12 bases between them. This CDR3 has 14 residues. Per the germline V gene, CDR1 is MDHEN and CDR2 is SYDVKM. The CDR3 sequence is CASSPKGFQETQYF. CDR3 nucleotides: TGTGCCAGCAGCCCTAAGGGTTTCCAAGAGACCCAGTACTTC.

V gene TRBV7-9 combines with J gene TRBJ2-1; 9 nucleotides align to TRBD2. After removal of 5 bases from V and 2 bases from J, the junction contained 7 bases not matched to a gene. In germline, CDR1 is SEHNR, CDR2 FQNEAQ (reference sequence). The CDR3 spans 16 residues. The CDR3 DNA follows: TGTGCCAGCAGCGGGACTGCGGGAGGGGCCTACAATGAGCAGTTCTTC. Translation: CASSGTAGGAYNEQFF.

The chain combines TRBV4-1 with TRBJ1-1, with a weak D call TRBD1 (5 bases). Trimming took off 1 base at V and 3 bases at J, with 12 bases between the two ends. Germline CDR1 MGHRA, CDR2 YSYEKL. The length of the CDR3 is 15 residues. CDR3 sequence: CASSQVAGLDTEAFF. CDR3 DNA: TGCGCCAGCAGCCAAGTGGCAGGGTTGGACACTGAAGCTTTCTTT.

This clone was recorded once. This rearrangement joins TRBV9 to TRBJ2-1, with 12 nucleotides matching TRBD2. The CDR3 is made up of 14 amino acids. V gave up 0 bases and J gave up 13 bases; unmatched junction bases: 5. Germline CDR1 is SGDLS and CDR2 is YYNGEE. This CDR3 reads CASSVGLAGGVQFF. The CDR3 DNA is TGTGCCAGCAGCGTAGGGCTAGCGGGAGGGGTACAGTTCTTC.

This CDR3 reads CASSVGPLETQYF. The CDR3 DNA is TGCGCCAGCAGCGTGGGACCCCTAGAGACCCAGTACTTC. The gene calls are TRBV5-1 and TRBJ2-5; D could derive from TRBD1 or TRBD2 (5 bases each). Germline V gene sequence: CDR1 SGHRS, CDR2 YFSETQ. The V gene lost 4 bases and the J gene lost 4 bases, with 11 bases spanning the gap. The CDR3 extends over 13 amino acids.

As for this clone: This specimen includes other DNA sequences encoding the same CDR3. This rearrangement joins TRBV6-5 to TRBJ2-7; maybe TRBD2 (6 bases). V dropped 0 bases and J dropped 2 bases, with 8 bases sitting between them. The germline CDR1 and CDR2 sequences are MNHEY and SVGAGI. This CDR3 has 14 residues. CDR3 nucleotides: TGTGCCAGCAGTTACTCACGCGGGACCTACGAGCAGTACTTC. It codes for CASSYSRGTYEQYF.

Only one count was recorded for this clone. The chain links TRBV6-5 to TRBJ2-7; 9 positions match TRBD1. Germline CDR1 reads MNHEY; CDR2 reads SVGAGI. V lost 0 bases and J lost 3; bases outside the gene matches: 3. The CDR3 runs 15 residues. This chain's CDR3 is CASSYSDRGDYEQYF. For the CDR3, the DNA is TGTGCCAGCAGTTACTCTGACAGGGGGGACTACGAGCAGTACTTC.

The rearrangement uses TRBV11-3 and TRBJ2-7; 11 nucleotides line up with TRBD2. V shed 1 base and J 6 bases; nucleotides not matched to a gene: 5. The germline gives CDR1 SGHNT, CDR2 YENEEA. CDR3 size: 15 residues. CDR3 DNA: TGTGCCAGCAGCTTAGGACTAGCGGGAAGGGGCGAGCAGTACTTC. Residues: CASSLGLAGRGEQYF.

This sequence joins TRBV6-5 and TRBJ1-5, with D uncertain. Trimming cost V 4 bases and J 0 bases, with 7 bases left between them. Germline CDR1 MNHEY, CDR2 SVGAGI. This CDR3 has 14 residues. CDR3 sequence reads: CASSLSDSNQPQHF. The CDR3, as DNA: TGTGCCAGCAGTTTGTCAGATAGCAATCAGCCCCAGCATTTT.

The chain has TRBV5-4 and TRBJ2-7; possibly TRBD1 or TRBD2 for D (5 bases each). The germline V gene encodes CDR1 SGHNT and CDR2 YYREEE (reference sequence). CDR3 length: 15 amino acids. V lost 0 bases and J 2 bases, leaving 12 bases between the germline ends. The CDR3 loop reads CASSLVGRDPYEQYF. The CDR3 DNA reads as TGTGCCAGCAGCTTGGTAGGTAGGGACCCCTACGAGCAGTACTTC. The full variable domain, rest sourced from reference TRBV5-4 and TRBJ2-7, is ETGVTQSPTHLIKTRGQQVTLRCSSQSGHNTVSWYQQALGQGPQFIFQYYREEENGRGNFPPRFSGLQFPNYSSELNVNALELDDSALYLCASSLVGRDPYEQYFGPGTRLTVT.

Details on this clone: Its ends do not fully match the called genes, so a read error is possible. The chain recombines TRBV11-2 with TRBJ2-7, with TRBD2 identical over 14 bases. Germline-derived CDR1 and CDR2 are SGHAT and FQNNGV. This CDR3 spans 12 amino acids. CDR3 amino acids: CASSLGGTSGSF. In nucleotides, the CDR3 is TGTGCCAGCAGCTTAGGGGGGACTAGCGGGAGCTTC.

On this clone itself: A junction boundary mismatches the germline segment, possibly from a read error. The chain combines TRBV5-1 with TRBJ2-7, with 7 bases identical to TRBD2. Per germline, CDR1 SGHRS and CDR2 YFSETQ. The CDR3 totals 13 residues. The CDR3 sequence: CASSVNSGYGQYF. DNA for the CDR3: TGCGCCAGCAGCGTTAATAGCGGGTACGGGCAGTACTTC.

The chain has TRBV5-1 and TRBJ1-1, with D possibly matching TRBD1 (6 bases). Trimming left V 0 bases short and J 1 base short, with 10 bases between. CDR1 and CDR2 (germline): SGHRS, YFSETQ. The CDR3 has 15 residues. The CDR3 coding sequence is TGCGCCAGCAGCTTGGCCGCAGGGGCGAACACTGAAGCTTTCTTT. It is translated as CASSLAAGANTEAFF.

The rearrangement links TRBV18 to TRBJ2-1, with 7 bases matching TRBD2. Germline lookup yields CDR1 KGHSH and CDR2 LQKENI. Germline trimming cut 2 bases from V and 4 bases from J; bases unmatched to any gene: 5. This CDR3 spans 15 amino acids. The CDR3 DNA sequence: TGTGCCAGCTCACCAAGTATTAGCGGGTACAATGAGCAGTTCTTC. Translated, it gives CASSPSISGYNEQFF.

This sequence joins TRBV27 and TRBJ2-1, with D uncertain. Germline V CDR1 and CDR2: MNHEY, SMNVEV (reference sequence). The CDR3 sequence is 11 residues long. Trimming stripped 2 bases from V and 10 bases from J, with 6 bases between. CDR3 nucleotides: TGTGCCAGCAGTTTAGGGCGGGAGCAGTTCTTC. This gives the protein CASSLGREQFF.

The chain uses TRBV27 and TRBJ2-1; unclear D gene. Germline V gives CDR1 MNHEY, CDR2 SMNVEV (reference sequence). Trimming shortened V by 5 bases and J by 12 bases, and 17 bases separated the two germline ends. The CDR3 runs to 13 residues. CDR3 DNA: TGTGCCAGCAGTGCCCCGGTAGAGGCCCGGCAGTTCTTC. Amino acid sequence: CASSAPVEARQFF.

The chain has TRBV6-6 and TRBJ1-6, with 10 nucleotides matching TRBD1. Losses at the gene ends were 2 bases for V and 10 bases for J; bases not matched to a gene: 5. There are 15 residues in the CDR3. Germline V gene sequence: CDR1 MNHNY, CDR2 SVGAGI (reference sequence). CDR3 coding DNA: TGTGCCAGCAGTTACGGGGACAGGGGTCGGTCACCCCTCCACTTT. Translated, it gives CASSYGDRGRSPLHF.

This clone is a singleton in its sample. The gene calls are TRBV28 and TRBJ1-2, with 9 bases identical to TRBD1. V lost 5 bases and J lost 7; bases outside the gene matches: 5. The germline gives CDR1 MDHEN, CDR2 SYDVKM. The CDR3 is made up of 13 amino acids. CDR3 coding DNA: TGTGCCAGCAGTCCCGACAGGGGGAGTGGCTACACCTTC. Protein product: CASSPDRGSGYTF.

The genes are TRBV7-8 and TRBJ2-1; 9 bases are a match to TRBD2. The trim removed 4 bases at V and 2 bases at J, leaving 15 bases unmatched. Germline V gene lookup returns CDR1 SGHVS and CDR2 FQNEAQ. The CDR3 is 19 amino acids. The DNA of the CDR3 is TGTGCCAGCAGCTCCAAGGGGCTAGCGGGACGAAAAACCTACAATGAGCAGTTCTTC. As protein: CASSSKGLAGRKTYNEQFF.

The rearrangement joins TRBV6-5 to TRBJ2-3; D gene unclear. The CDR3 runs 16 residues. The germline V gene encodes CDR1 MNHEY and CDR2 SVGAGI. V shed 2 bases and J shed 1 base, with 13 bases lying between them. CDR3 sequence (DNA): TGTGCCAGCAGTTACCATGGTTCACCGGGCACAGATACGCAGTATTTT. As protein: CASSYHGSPGTDTQYF.

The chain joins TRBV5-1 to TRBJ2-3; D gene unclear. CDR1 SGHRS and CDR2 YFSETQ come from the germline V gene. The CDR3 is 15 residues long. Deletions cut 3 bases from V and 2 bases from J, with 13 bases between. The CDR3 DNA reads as TGCGCCAGCAGCTCCGCATTTCCGAACACAGATACGCAGTATTTT. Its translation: CASSSAFPNTDTQYF. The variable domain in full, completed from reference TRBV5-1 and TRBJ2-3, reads KAGVTQTPRYLIKTRGQQVTLSCSPISGHRSVSWYQQTPGQGLQFLFEYFSETQRNKGNFPGRFSGRQFSNSRSEMNVSTLELGDSALYLCASSSAFPNTDTQYFGPGTRLTVL.

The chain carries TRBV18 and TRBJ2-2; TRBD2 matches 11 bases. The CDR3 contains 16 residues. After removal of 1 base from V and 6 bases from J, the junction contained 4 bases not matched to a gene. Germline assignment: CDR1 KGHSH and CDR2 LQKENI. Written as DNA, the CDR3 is TGTGCCAGCTCACCACTTCGACTAGCGGGACCCGGGGAGCTGTTTTTT. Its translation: CASSPLRLAGPGELFF.

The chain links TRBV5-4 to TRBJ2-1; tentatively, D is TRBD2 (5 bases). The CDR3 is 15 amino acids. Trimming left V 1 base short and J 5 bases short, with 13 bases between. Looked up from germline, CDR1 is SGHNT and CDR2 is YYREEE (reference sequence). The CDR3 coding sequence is TGTGCCAGCAGCTTGTTGCCAGCGGTAGACAATGAGCAGTTCTTC. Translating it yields CASSLLPAVDNEQFF. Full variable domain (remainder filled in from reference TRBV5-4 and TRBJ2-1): ETGVTQSPTHLIKTRGQQVTLRCSSQSGHNTVSWYQQALGQGPQFIFQYYREEENGRGNFPPRFSGLQFPNYSSELNVNALELDDSALYLCASSLLPAVDNEQFFGPGTRLTVL.

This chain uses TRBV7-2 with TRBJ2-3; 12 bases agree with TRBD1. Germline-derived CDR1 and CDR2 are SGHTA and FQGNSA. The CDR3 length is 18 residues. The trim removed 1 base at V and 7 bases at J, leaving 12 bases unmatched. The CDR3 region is CASSLVSMGQGATYTQYF. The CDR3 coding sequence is TGTGCCAGCAGCTTAGTTTCGATGGGACAGGGGGCGACTTATACGCAGTATTTT.

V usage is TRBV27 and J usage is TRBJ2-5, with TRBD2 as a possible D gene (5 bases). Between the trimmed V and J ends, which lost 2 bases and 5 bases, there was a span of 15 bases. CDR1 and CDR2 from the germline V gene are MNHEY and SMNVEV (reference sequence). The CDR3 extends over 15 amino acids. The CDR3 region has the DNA TGTGCCAGCAGTTTAGGTCCACTCACGGGGGAGACCCAGTACTTC. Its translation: CASSLGPLTGETQYF.